This record looks at one T cell receptor (beta chain) sequence and its context. Its cognate antigen is unknown. Generated by immunoSEQ multiplex PCR, the TCRdb table keeps only in-frame clones and is missing some. This sample has tens of thousands of clones, with over 90% found just once. This sample was taken from a study of chemoradiotherapy in HPV16-positive cancers. Study background: Functional T-cell assays on two HPV16-positive patients' cells defined candidate HPV-specific clones and common TCR motifs.

Points from the study as a whole: For HPV16-positive patients, expanding HPV-responsive T cells associated with longer recurrence-free survival. The functional HPV-specific definition rests on just a couple of HPV16-positive patients.

Germline V gives CDR1 SGDLS, CDR2 YYNGEE. The CDR3 contains 15 residues. With V trimmed by 0 bases and J by 3 bases, 3 bases remained unmatched. Sample: blood, taken from a patient who underwent chemoradiotherapy. The rearrangement joins TRBV9 to TRBJ2-7, with 10 nucleotides matching TRBD2. The receptor was isolated from a human donor with HPV-associated anogenital cancer. CDR3 in DNA: TGTGCCAGCAGCGTAGATCCTAGCGGGAGCTACGAGCAGTACTTC. This gives the protein CASSVDPSGSYEQYF.